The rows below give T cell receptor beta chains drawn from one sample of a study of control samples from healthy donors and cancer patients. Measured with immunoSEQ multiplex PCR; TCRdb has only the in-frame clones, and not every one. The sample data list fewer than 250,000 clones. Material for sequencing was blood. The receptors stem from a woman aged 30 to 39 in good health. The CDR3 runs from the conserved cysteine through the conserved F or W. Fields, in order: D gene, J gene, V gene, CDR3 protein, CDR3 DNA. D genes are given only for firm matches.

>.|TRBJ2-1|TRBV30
CAWSVANNEQFF
TGTGCCTGGAGTGTAGCAAACAATGAGCAGTTCTTC
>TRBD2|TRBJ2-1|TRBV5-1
CASSPGSGGQNEQFF
TGCGCCAGCAGCCCGGGCAGCGGGGGGCAAAATGAGCAGTTCTTC
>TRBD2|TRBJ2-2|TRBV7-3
CASGPGTSGSGELFF
TGTGCCAGCGGACCCGGGACTAGCGGGTCCGGGGAGCTGTTTTTT
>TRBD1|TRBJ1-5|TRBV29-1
CSVASQGAQPQHF
TGCAGCGTTGCTAGTCAGGGGGCACAGCCCCAGCATTTT
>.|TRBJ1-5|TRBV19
CASSIRQQPQHF
TGTGCCAGTAGTATCAGGCAACAGCCCCAGCATTTT
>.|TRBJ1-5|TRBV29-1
CSVYQGPGQPQHF
TGCAGCGTTTACCAGGGGCCAGGCCAGCCCCAGCATTTT
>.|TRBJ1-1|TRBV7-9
CASSPRVGWRALNTEAFF
TGTGCCAGCAGCCCCAGGGTAGGGTGGAGGGCCCTGAACACTGAAGCTTTCTTT
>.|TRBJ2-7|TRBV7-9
CASSTQGFPLVF
TGTGCCAGCAGCACACAGGGTTTCCCTCTGGTCTTC
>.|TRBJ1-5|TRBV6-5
CASSYSIAGDQPQHF
TGTGCCAGCAGTTACTCGATAGCCGGGGACCAGCCCCAGCATTTT
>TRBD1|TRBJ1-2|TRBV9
CASSSNRGQGYTF
TGTGCCAGCAGCTCAAACAGGGGGCAGGGCTACACCTTC
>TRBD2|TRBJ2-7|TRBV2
CASSGRLAETTREQYF
TGTGCCAGCAGCGGGAGACTAGCGGAAACTACGAGGGAGCAGTACTTC
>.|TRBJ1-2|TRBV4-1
CASSQERGIGYTF
TGCGCCAGCAGCCAAGAGCGAGGGATTGGCTACACCTTC
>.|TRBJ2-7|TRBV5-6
CASSLGAYEQYF
TGTGCCAGCAGCTTAGGCGCCTACGAGCAGTACTTC
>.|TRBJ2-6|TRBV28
CASSFFSGANVLTF
TGTGCCAGCAGTTTCTTCTCTGGGGCCAACGTCCTGACTTTC
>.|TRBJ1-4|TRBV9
CASSVGNSNEKLFF
TGTGCCAGCAGCGTGGGGAACTCTAATGAAAAACTGTTTTTT
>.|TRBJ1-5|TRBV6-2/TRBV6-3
CASSDPNRGVINQPQHF
TGTGCCAGCAGTGACCCGAATCGAGGGGTCATCAATCAGCCCCAGCATTTT
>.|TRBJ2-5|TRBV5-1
CASSNREETQYF
TGCGCCAGCAGCAACAGGGAAGAGACCCAGTACTTC
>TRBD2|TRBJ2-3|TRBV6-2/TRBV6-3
CASSYGRAPNTDTQYF
TGTGCCAGCAGTTACGGGAGGGCACCTAACACAGATACGCAGTATTTT
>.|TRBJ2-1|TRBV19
CASSFGGSYNEQFF
TGTGCCAGTAGTTTTGGGGGGAGCTACAATGAGCAGTTCTTC
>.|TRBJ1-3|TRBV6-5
CATPRDERNTIYF
TGTGCCACCCCCCGGGACGAGAGAAACACCATATATTTT
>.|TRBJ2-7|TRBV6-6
CASSIDVHVRGEQYF
TGTGCCAGCAGTATTGACGTGCACGTTCGGGGGGAGCAGTACTTC
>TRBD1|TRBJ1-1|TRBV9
CASSEGTGGYNTEAFF
TGTGCCAGCAGCGAAGGAACAGGGGGCTATAACACTGAAGCTTTCTTT
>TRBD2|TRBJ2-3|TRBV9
CASTSGGQWSTDTQYF
TGTGCCAGCACGTCGGGGGGGCAGTGGTCCACAGATACGCAGTATTTT
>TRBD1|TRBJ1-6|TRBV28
CASRSTGEPLHF
TGTGCCAGCAGGTCCACAGGGGAACCCCTCCACTTT
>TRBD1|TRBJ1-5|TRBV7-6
CASSLYGTGTSNQPQHF
TGTGCCAGCAGCTTATATGGGACAGGGACAAGCAATCAGCCCCAGCATTTT
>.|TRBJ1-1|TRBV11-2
CASSPTISGTEAFF
TGTGCCAGCAGCCCGACGATCAGTGGCACTGAAGCTTTCTTT
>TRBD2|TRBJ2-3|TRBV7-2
CASSLERGGADTQYF
TGTGCCAGCAGCTTAGAGCGGGGGGGGGCAGATACGCAGTATTTT
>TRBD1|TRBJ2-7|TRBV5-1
CASSLNDNRGLSYEQYF
TGCGCCAGCAGCCTAAACGATAACAGGGGGCTCTCCTACGAGCAGTACTTC
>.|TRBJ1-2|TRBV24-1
CATSDPGYSKINGYTF
TGTGCCACCAGTGACCCCGGGTACAGCAAAATTAATGGCTACACCTTC
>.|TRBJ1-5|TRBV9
CASSAYSNQPQHF
TGTGCCAGCAGCGCGTATAGCAATCAGCCCCAGCATTTT
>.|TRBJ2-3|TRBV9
CASSADLVGYRTDTQYF
TGTGCCAGCAGCGCCGACCTCGTTGGGTATAGAACAGATACGCAGTATTTT
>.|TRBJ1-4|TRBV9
CASSGRWGDEKLFF
TGTGCCAGCAGCGGTCGGTGGGGCGATGAAAAACTGTTTTTT
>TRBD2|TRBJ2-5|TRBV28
CASSLLLAGYAQYF
TGTGCCAGCAGTTTATTATTAGCGGGGTACGCCCAGTACTTC